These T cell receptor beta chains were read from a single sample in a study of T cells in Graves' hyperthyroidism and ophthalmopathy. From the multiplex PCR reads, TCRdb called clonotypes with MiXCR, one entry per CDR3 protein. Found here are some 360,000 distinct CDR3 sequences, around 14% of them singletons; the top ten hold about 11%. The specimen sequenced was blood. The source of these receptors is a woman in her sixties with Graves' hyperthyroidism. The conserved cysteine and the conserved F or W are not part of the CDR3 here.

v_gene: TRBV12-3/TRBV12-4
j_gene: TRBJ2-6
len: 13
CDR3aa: ASSPRTDGANVLT

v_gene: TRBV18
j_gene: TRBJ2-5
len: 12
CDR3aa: ASSPTGEQETQY

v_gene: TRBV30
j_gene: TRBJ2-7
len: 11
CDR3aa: AWSVGGGYEQY

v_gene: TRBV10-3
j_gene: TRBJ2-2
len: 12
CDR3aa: AISWDSNTGELF

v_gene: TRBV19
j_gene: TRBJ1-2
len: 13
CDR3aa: ASSPGTNPLYGYT

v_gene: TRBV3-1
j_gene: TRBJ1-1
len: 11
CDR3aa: ASSQDLEGLAF

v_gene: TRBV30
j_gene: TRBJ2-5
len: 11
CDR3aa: AWSSTGVGTQY

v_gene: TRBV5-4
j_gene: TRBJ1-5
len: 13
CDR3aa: ASSPSPTGNQPQH

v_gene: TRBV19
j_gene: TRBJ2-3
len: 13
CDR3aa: ASSFRVAGVDTQY

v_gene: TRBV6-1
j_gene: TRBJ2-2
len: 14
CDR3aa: ASTSLAGGGTGELF

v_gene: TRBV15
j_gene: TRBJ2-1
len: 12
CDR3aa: ATSPSGSHNEQF

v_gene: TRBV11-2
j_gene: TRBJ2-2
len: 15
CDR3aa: ASSLVSGRGLTGELF

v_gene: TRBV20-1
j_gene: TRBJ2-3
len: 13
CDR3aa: SAPNRREGSDTQY

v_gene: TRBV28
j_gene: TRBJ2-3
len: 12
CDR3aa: ASRPRGPPDTQY

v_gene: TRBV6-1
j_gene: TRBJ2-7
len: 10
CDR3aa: ASSEEGNEQY

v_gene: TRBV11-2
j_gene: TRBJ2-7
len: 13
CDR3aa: ASSLGAVLVVEQY

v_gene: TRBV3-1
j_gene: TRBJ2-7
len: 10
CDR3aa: ASSGDTYEQY

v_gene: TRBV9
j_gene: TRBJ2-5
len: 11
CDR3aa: ASSVNGRETQY

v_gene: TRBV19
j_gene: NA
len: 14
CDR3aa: ASSTPVGGAIYEQF

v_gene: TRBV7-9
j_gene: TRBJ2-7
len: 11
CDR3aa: ASSFGQGDEQY

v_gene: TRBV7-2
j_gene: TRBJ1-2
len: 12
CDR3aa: ASRRQGAHSGYT

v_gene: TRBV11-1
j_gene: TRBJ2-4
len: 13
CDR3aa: ASSHPGLAKNIQY

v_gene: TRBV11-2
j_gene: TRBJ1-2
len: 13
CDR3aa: ASSLDRASNYGYT

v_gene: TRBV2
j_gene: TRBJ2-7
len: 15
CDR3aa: ASSESTRASGSYEQY

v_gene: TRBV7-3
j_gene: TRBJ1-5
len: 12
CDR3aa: ARPGHYSNQPQH

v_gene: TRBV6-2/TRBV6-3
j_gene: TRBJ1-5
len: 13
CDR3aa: ASSLLQGAWQPQH

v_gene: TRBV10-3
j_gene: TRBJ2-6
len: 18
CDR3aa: AISESTPALPAAGANVLT

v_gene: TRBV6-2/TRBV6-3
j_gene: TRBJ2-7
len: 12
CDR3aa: ASTKRAQSYEQY

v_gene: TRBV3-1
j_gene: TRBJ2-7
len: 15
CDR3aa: ASSHPTAGGGFYEQY

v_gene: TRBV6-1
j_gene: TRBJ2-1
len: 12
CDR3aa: ASKRGQGYNEQF

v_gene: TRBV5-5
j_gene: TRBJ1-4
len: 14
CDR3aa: ASSLLNRGLKEKLF

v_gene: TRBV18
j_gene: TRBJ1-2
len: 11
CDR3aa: ASSPPGLNGYT

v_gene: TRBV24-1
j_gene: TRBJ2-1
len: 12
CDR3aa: ATSPRGPYNEQF

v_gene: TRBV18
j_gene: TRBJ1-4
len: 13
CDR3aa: ASSPGTGHSEKLF

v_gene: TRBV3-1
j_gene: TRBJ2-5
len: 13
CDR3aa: ASSQLLAAGETQY

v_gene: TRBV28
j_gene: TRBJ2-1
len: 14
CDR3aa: ASSLWVAGGNNEQF

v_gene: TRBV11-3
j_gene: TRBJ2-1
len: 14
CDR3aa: ASSLDGTSGRAEQF

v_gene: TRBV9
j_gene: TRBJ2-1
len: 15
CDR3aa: ASSLGLAGPPYNEQF

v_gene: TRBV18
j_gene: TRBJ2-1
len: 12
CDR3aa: ASSSGGGTNEQF

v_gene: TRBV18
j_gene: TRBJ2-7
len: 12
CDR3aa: ASSPMGGPYEQY

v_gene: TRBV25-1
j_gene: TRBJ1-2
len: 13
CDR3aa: ASSEYLDRGRGYT

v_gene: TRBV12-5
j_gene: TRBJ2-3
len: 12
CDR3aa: ASGLGLALDTQY

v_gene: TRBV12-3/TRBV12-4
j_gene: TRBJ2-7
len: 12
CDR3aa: ASSLAHGGGEQY

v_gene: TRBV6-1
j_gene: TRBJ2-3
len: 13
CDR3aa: ASSEREAGLDTQY

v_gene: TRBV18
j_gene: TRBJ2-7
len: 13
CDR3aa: ASSSPTSGGYEQY

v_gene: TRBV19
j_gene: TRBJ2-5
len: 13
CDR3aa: ASSILVGPQETQY

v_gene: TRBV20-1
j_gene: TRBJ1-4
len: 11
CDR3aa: SAPAGAQEKLF

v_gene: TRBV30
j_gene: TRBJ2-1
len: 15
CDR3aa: AWNLKTGLAGGKEQF